This TCR beta chain was found in a study of cytomegalovirus exposure and HLA in healthy donors. CDR1 MNHNS and CDR2 SASEGT come from the germline V gene. The CDR3 contains 12 residues. V was trimmed by 7 bases and J by 6 bases, leaving 10 bases between them. To note about this clone: What it binds is not known.

Regarding the study as a whole: There were some public TCRs occurring in many donors, but most TCR sequences were rare. According to a later analysis, donors in an Asian-associated ancestry cluster reportedly had fewer N-insertions than the roughly 670-donor mean. A missense variant in DCLRE1C was later tied to TCR beta V- and J-gene trimming. Specificity of three CMV-associated chains for CMV antigens was verified in vitro.

The PCR was carried out with 60 Vbeta primers and 13 Jbeta primers. Sequencing was performed with immunoSEQ multiplex PCR; in TCRdb, only in-frame clones are kept and a portion is missing. The sample consists of about 97,000 clones, approximately 81% of them appearing once. The source of this sequence is a male donor in good health and CMV-seropositive. V gene TRBV6-1 combines with J gene TRBJ1-5; tentative D call: TRBD1 (6 bases). Sequencing was performed on PBMCs. The CDR3 bases are TGTGCCAGCAAGGGGGGGGGTCAGCCCCAGCATTTT. Translation: CASKGGGQPQHF.